These 5 T cell receptor beta chains originate from one sample sequenced in a study of T cell responses to AZD1222 COVID-19 vaccine. Using immunoSEQ multiplex PCR, the repertoire was profiled, and TCRdb retains in-frame clones only, with some absent. The profile covers over 150,000 clones, with roughly 90% appearing a single time and 15% to 20% taken by the ten largest. Sequences were derived from peripheral blood, sampled on day 0 of AZD1222 vaccination. These receptors all come from an adult in good health.

The chain employs TRBV5-1 and TRBJ1-4; 8 bases agree with TRBD1. Germline CDR1 and CDR2: SGHRS and YFSETQ. This CDR3 comprises 14 residues. J lost 7 bases, V lost 0 bases, and 2 bases had no gene match. The CDR3 protein is CASSLEGQGEKLFF. The CDR3 DNA reads as TGCGCCAGCAGCTTGGAAGGACAGGGTGAAAAACTGTTTTTT.

The chain is built from TRBV11-2 and TRBJ1-4; D is unresolved. Germline CDR1 is SGHAT and CDR2 is FQNNGV. Deletions cut 0 bases from V and 11 bases from J, with 13 bases between. The CDR3 is 14 amino acids. The CDR3 here is CASSLDLVAGKLFF. The CDR3 DNA reads TGTGCCAGCAGCTTAGATTTGGTAGCAGGCAAACTGTTTTTT.

J is TRBJ2-1 and V is TRBV4-1; 12 nucleotides match TRBD1. Per the germline V gene, CDR1 is MGHRA and CDR2 is YSYEKL. The CDR3 spans 16 residues. V gave up 3 bases and J gave up 6 bases; unmatched junction bases: 6. The CDR3 sequence: CASSQEGQGAVNEQFF. In DNA, the CDR3 is TGCGCCAGCAGCCAGGAGGGACAGGGGGCAGTCAATGAGCAGTTCTTC.

The V and J genes are TRBV28 and TRBJ1-5, with 9 bases identical to TRBD1. The junction had 4 bases not matched to a gene; V was cut back by 6 bases and J by 4 bases. The CDR3 consists of 14 residues. In germline, CDR1 is MDHEN, CDR2 SYDVKM. CDR3 amino acids: CASRRQGGNQPQHF. CDR3 nucleotide sequence: TGTGCCAGCAGGCGACAGGGGGGAAATCAGCCCCAGCATTTT.

This clone was detected only a few times. The chain carries TRBV7-8 and TRBJ1-6; the D gene is possibly TRBD1 (6 bases). CDR3 size: 14 residues. V was pared by 6 bases and J by 7 bases, with 13 bases between. Germline V CDR1 and CDR2: SGHVS, FQNEAQ. The CDR3 spells CASRPGHLNSPLHF. In DNA form, the CDR3 reads TGTGCCAGCAGACCGGGACACTTAAATTCACCCCTCCACTTT.